The 10 T cell receptor beta chains in this list originate from one sample, sequenced in a study of cytomegalovirus exposure and HLA in healthy donors. The repertoire was sequenced with immunoSEQ multiplex PCR; TCRdb's copy has only in-frame clones and lacks some. The table shows approximately 39,000 clones, with 85% to 95% occurring only once. Sequencing was done on a sample of PBMCs. The receptors derive from a man between 18 and 35 years old in good health and CMV-seronegative.

The V call is TRBV5-1, the J call TRBJ2-7, with 10 bases aligning to TRBD1. The CDR3 runs 17 residues. Germline values: CDR1 SGHRS, CDR2 YFSETQ. The junction had 10 bases not matched to a gene; V was cut back by 1 base and J by 3 bases. CDR3 nucleotides: TGCGCCAGCAGCTTGCGGATTCCGGGACAGGGGATCTACGAGCAGTACTTC. As protein: CASSLRIPGQGIYEQYF.

V and J are TRBV5-1 and TRBJ2-3; no definite D call. This CDR3 region has 11 residues. Trimming left V 5 bases short and J 2 bases short, with 3 bases between. Germline V gene lookup returns CDR1 SGHRS and CDR2 YFSETQ. The CDR3, as DNA: TGCGCCAGCAGTTACACAGATACGCAGTATTTT. It translates to CASSYTDTQYF.

This clone was seen only once. This chain joins TRBV28 and TRBJ2-7; D uncertain. The ends were cut back, 2 bases at V and 5 bases at J, with 7 bases in the middle. CDR1 and CDR2 (germline): MDHEN, SYDVKM. This CDR3 contains 12 residues. CDR3 nucleotides: TGTGCCAGCAGTTTAGTAGATGACGAGCAGTACTTC. Translating gives CASSLVDDEQYF.

The chain uses TRBV19 and TRBJ1-5; no definite D call. CDR1 LNHDA and CDR2 SQIVND come from the germline V gene (reference sequence). V was shortened by 0 bases and J by 1 base, with 10 bases between the two germline ends. There are 16 residues in the CDR3. The CDR3 nucleotides are TGTGCCAGTAGTATAGAACAGTTTAAGAGCAATCAGCCCCAGCATTTT. Translated, it gives CASSIEQFKSNQPQHF.

V is TRBV5-4 and J is TRBJ2-1; 8 positions agree with TRBD2. The length of the CDR3 is 14 residues. Germline lookup yields CDR1 SGHNT and CDR2 YYREEE (reference sequence). V lost 4 bases, J lost 6 bases, and 6 bases stayed unmatched. The chain's CDR3 is CASSQGLGANEQFF. The CDR3 DNA follows: TGTGCCAGCAGCCAGGGACTAGGGGCCAATGAGCAGTTCTTC.

The rearrangement joins TRBV10-3 to TRBJ1-4, with D tentatively TRBD1 (6 bases). The CDR3 loop spans 15 amino acids. Trimming stripped 6 bases from V and 0 bases from J, with 11 bases between. Germline V lookup: CDR1 ENHRY, CDR2 SYGVKD. CDR3 protein: CAIRDSRTTNEKLFF. The CDR3 coding sequence is TGTGCCATCAGGGACAGCCGTACAACTAATGAAAAACTGTTTTTT.

The chain combines TRBV5-4 with TRBJ2-3, with 12 bases lining up with TRBD2. Germline CDR1 reads SGHNT; CDR2 reads YYREEE (reference sequence). J lost 3 bases, V lost 0 bases, and 2 bases had no gene match. The CDR3 is 16 residues long. For the CDR3, the DNA is TGTGCCAGCAGCTTGGTAGGACTAGCGGGGACAGATACGCAGTATTTT. It codes for CASSLVGLAGTDTQYF.

The V and J genes are TRBV9 and TRBJ1-3; D gene ambiguous. V shed 0 bases and J shed 2 bases, with 6 bases lying between them. Germline CDR1 and CDR2: SGDLS and YYNGEE. CDR3 length equals 14 residues. The CDR3 spells CASSVGGTGNTIYF. CDR3 coding DNA: TGTGCCAGCAGCGTAGGAGGAACTGGAAACACCATATATTTT.

The chain employs TRBV21-1 and TRBJ2-3; TRBD1 is the table's D call and was not checked against the DNA. TRBV21-1 is a recognized pseudogene. The CDR3 contains 18 residues. Here the CDR3 DNA reads TGTGCCAGCAGCAAACCTGGGGACAGGGAGAGTTTCCGGGATACGCAGTATTTT. Translating it yields CASSKPGDRESFRDTQYF.

This chain joins TRBV7-2 and TRBJ1-1; the D is unclear. CDR3 length: 15 residues. Trimming shortened V by 2 bases and J by 4 bases, and 14 bases separated the two germline ends. Germline CDR1 reads SGHTA; CDR2 reads FQGNSA. The CDR3: CASSLYGGSATEAFF. The DNA for the CDR3 is TGTGCCAGCAGCTTATATGGAGGCAGTGCCACTGAAGCTTTCTTT. Complete variable domain (other parts from reference TRBV7-2 and TRBJ1-1): GAGVSQSPSNKVTEKGKDVELRCDPISGHTALYWYRQSLGQGLEFLIYFQGNSAPDKSGLPSDRFSAERTGGSVSTLTIQRTQQEDSAVYLCASSLYGGSATEAFFGQGTRLTVV.